The present entry profiles one T cell receptor beta chain with its context. Its antigen is as yet unknown. In the original workflow: ImmunoSEQ output held junction-only sequences without quality scores, so filtering differed. Here immunoSEQ multiplex PCR was the method, and the copy in TCRdb shows in-frame clones only, minus some. V, J and clone size are taken as reported in that table, and D and trimming were inferred from the DNA itself. The data contain some 1.1 million clones, 60% to 85% of them singletons. This entry comes from a study of shared clonotypes between healthy human individuals. Study background: The study used three CD4 naive, three CD4 memory, two CD8 naive and one CD8 memory plate per donor.

Whole-study findings and limits: On the whole, naive subsets had larger estimated richness than memory subsets had.

Donors included only healthy HIV-negative adults lacking recent acute infections or vaccinations. The CDR3 runs 14 residues. V shed 4 bases, J shed 3 bases, and the junction held 4 bases outside the gene matches. Germline CDR1 is SGHTA and CDR2 is FQGNSA. The chain links TRBV7-2 to TRBJ2-7; 9 bases agree with TRBD1. Specimen: memory CD4+ T cells from PBMCs. Specified subset: CD45RA-negative fraction. The sequence came from a young man in good health. Some clones in this sample may be carry-over from other donors' samples. CDR3 protein: CASSWGQGFYEQYF. CDR3 sequence (DNA): TGTGCCAGCAGCTGGGGACAGGGATTCTACGAGCAGTACTTC.